The clone carrying this TCR beta chain was seen repeatedly, ten times or more. Its antigen is as yet unknown. The CDR3 consists of 13 residues. Germline V gene lookup returns CDR1 SNHLY and CDR2 FYNNEI. Trimming removed 6 bases at V and 6 bases at J, with 14 bases between. These data are taken from a study of T cells in Graves' hyperthyroidism and ophthalmopathy. Study-wide findings and caveats: Ophthalmopathy got predicted by the model a median 6.5 months before its onset. Most clonotypes expanded in thyroid above 0.001 were likewise present in blood. A model of 13 V-J features distinguished ophthalmopathy from stable hyperthyroidism.

Amplification targeted TCR beta CDR3 regions from RNA transcripts. Carried out on the TCR CDR3, a first-round RT-PCR used the HTBI primer set. TCRdb itself ran the multiplex PCR reads through MiXCR, one entry per CDR3 protein. The profile covers a few hundred thousand distinct CDR3 sequences, with 35% to 55% appearing a single time and 8% to 8.5% taken by the ten largest. The chain couples TRBV2 to TRBJ1-2; maybe TRBD1 (6 bases). The receptor's source is a woman younger than 35 with Graves' hyperthyroidism. The specimen sequenced was peripheral blood or thyroid tissue (not recorded which). The CDR3: CASSRDTPNGYTF. CDR3 sequence (DNA): TGTGCCAGCAGCCGGGACACTCCCAATGGCTACACCTTC.